The 29 T cell receptor beta chains given below trace back to one sample, sequenced in a study of cytomegalovirus exposure and HLA in healthy donors. The PCR employed 60 Vbeta primers together with 13 Jbeta primers. The assay was immunoSEQ multiplex PCR, and TCRdb's table has in-frame clones only and misses some. The table counts under 200,000 clones; about 0.79% lies in the top ten. Sample: PBMCs. Every receptor here comes from a woman under 30 in good health and CMV-seropositive.

V and J are TRBV27 and TRBJ1-6; 7 nucleotides match TRBD1. This CDR3 has 16 amino acids. Germline values: CDR1 MNHEY, CDR2 SMNVEV (reference sequence). Unmatched junction bases numbered 8, after V lost 3 bases and J lost 6 bases. CDR3 loop: CASSLSTGDRNSPLHF. DNA of the CDR3: TGTGCCAGCAGTTTGTCTACAGGGGACCGTAATTCACCCCTCCACTTT.

The rearrangement links TRBV2 to TRBJ1-1; D perhaps matches TRBD1 (5 bases). The germline CDR1 and CDR2 sequences are SNHLY and FYNNEI. Trimming removed 8 bases at V and 3 bases at J, with 10 bases between. This CDR3 region has 12 residues. CDR3 in amino acids: CASVKGYTEAFF. CDR3 nucleotide sequence: TGTGCCAGCGTTAAGGGGTACACTGAAGCTTTCTTT.

The rearrangement joins TRBV7-2 to TRBJ2-7; the D gene is possibly TRBD1 (5 bases). The CDR3 totals 14 residues. The germline gives CDR1 SGHTA, CDR2 FQGNSA. Trimming cost V 1 base and J 3 bases, with 10 bases left between them. CDR3 residues: CASSLEAGRYEQYF. The DNA for the CDR3 is TGTGCCAGCAGCTTAGAGGCAGGGCGCTACGAGCAGTACTTC.

The chain is built from TRBV19 and TRBJ1-1; 10 nucleotides align to TRBD1. Trimming took 2 bases from V and 2 from J; bases not matched to a gene: 8. Germline CDR1 and CDR2: LNHDA and SQIVND (reference sequence). CDR3 size: 17 residues. The CDR3 here is CASSIILTGGANTEAFF. The CDR3 DNA reads TGTGCCAGTAGTATAATATTGACAGGGGGCGCAAACACTGAAGCTTTCTTT.

The rearrangement joins TRBV4-3 to TRBJ1-1; D unclear. The CDR3 is 15 amino acids. CDR1 and CDR2 (germline): LGHNA, YSLEER. V lost 3 bases and J lost 0, with 11 bases in between. CDR3 in DNA: TGCGCCAGCAGCCAGTCGCTACTGATGAACACTGAAGCTTTCTTT. It codes for CASSQSLLMNTEAFF.

CDR3: CASRRTGISSYNSPLHF. The CDR3 DNA reads as TGTGCCAGCAGGCGGACAGGGATTAGCTCCTATAATTCACCCCTCCACTTT. The chain uses TRBV27 and TRBJ1-6, with 8 bases fitting TRBD1. Looked up from germline, CDR1 is MNHEY and CDR2 is SMNVEV (reference sequence). The V segment lost 6 bases and the J segment 0 bases; nucleotides outside the gene matches: 7. This CDR3 has 17 amino acids.

The chain combines TRBV7-8 with TRBJ2-7, with TRBD1 matching 7 bases. The CDR3 runs 15 residues. The ends lost 0 bases at V and 1 base at J; junction bases unmatched: 3. Germline CDR1 and CDR2: SGHVS and FQNEAQ. In DNA, the CDR3 is TGTGCCAGCAGCTTAGCACAGGGGTGGTCCTACGAGCAGTACTTC. Amino acids: CASSLAQGWSYEQYF.

V usage is TRBV7-9 and J usage is TRBJ1-1; 11 bases are a match to TRBD1. The CDR3 length is 16 residues. CDR1 and CDR2 from the germline V gene are SEHNR and FQNEAQ (reference sequence). V lost 5 bases to trimming and J lost 4 bases; unmatched junction nucleotides: 9. The CDR3 DNA follows: TGTGCCAGCAGCCCTAGGACAGGGGGCTGGGGCACTGAAGCTTTCTTT. It encodes CASSPRTGGWGTEAFF.

The chain has TRBV7-9 and TRBJ1-1; the D is unclear. Germline CDR1 reads SEHNR; CDR2 reads FQNEAQ (reference sequence). With 5 bases removed from V and 3 bases from J, the gap between germline ends came to 13 bases. This CDR3 has 14 residues. The CDR3 coding sequence is TGTGCCAGCAGCCCCCCTCCCGTCTACACTGAAGCTTTCTTT. Its protein is CASSPPPVYTEAFF.

The chain has TRBV7-2 and TRBJ1-6; 7 positions match TRBD1. V lost 4 bases and J lost 6; bases outside the gene matches: 18. Germline V gene lookup returns CDR1 SGHTA and CDR2 FQGNSA. The CDR3 runs 19 residues. The CDR3 nucleotides read TGTGCCAGCAGCTCGCCCCAAGGGGGACAGCAGTATTTTAATTCACCCCTCCACTTT. It is translated as CASSSPQGGQQYFNSPLHF. Combining the CDR3 with reference TRBV7-2 and TRBJ1-6 gives the whole variable domain GAGVSQSPSNKVTEKGKDVELRCDPISGHTALYWYRQSLGQGLEFLIYFQGNSAPDKSGLPSDRFSAERTGGSVSTLTIQRTQQEDSAVYLCASSSPQGGQQYFNSPLHFGNGTRLTVT.

The rearrangement uses TRBV2 and TRBJ2-2, with D unclear. This CDR3 has 15 residues. CDR1 and CDR2 from the germline V gene are SNHLY and FYNNEI. Trimming shortened V by 4 bases and J by 1 base, and 10 bases separated the two germline ends. Here the CDR3 DNA reads TGTGCCAGCAGTGGTCTATCCCTGAACACCGGGGAGCTGTTTTTT. Its protein is CASSGLSLNTGELFF.

The chain is built from TRBV7-8 and TRBJ2-5; TRBD1 agrees at 9 bases. Trimming removed 6 bases from V and 2 bases from J; junction bases left unmatched: 10. Germline CDR1 and CDR2: SGHVS and FQNEAQ. The length of the CDR3 is 16 residues. The CDR3: CASSRTPGQGQETQYF. CDR3 coding DNA: TGTGCCAGCAGTAGAACACCCGGACAGGGGCAAGAGACCCAGTACTTC.

The chain couples TRBV11-1 to TRBJ2-2, with D perhaps matching TRBD2 (6 bases). This CDR3 has 15 residues. V gave up 1 base and J gave up 3 bases, with 9 bases separating them. The germline gives CDR1 SGHAT, CDR2 FQDESV (reference sequence). This CDR3 is CASSLGGADTGELFF. The CDR3 nucleotides read TGTGCCAGCAGCTTAGGCGGGGCAGACACCGGGGAGCTGTTTTTT.

Notes on this clone: The same CDR3 also results from other DNA sequences found in this sample. The V and J genes are TRBV5-1 and TRBJ2-5; D might be TRBD1 (7 bases). V was clipped by 0 bases and J by 4 bases, with 10 bases between them. In germline, CDR1 is SGHRS, CDR2 YFSETQ. The CDR3 consists of 14 residues. Written as DNA, the CDR3 is TGCGCCAGCAGCTTGGGACAGGGAGGAGAGACCCAGTACTTC. This encodes CASSLGQGGETQYF.

The V and J genes are TRBV30 and TRBJ2-1; tentative D call: TRBD2 (5 bases). V gave up 5 bases and J gave up 10 bases, with 12 bases separating them. Per the germline V gene, CDR1 is GTSNPN and CDR2 is SVGIG (reference sequence). The CDR3 has 11 amino acids. In DNA, the CDR3 is TGTGCCTGGGTAGGACTGATCGAGCAGTTCTTC. Translating gives CAWVGLIEQFF. Looking up the rest from reference TRBV30 and TRBJ2-1 gives the full variable domain: SQTIHQWPATLVQPVGSPLSLECTVEGTSNPNLYWYRQAAGRGLQLLFYSVGIGQISSEVPQNLSASRPQDRQFILSSKKLLLSDSGFYLCAWVGLIEQFFGPGTRLTVL.

This chain uses TRBV5-4 with TRBJ2-7, with D perhaps TRBD1 (6 bases). Germline values: CDR1 SGHNT, CDR2 YYREEE (reference sequence). The V end was cut by 4 bases, the J end by 1 base, with 9 bases between. This CDR3 region has 13 residues. CDR3: CASSTGTSYEQYF. CDR3 nucleotides: TGTGCCAGCAGCACGGGGACATCCTACGAGCAGTACTTC.

The J gene is TRBJ2-2, the V gene TRBV11-1; 7 bases are shared with TRBD1. The CDR3 consists of 14 residues. The germline V gene has CDR1 SGHAT and CDR2 FQDESV (reference sequence). V shed 3 bases, J shed 6 bases, and the junction held 4 bases outside the gene matches. The CDR3 DNA is TGTGCCAGCAGCTTGACAGGGCCCGCCGGGGAGCTGTTTTTT. It is translated as CASSLTGPAGELFF. The full variable domain, with the rest looked up from reference TRBV11-1 and TRBJ2-2, is EAEVAQSPRYKITEKSQAVAFWCDPISGHATLYWYRQILGQGPELLVQFQDESVVDDSQLPKDRFSAERLKGVDSTLKIQPAELGDSAMYLCASSLTGPAGELFFGEGSRLTVL.

Here the CDR3 DNA reads TGTGCCAGCAGCCATGGACAGGGACAGTCCTACGAGCAGTACTTC. As protein: CASSHGQGQSYEQYF. The chain uses TRBV5-5 and TRBJ2-7, with TRBD1 identical over 8 bases. This CDR3 region has 15 residues. V lost 4 bases, J lost 1 base, and 7 bases stayed unmatched. The germline V gene encodes CDR1 SGHKS and CDR2 YYEKEE (reference sequence).

The J gene is TRBJ1-1, the V gene TRBV4-1, with 7 bases matching TRBD1. V was clipped by 6 bases and J by 5 bases; unmatched bases: 9. The CDR3 runs to 14 residues. In germline, CDR1 is MGHRA, CDR2 YSYEKL. CDR3 sequence: CASRYLQGRTEAFF. The CDR3, as DNA: TGCGCCAGCAGATACCTACAGGGGCGGACTGAAGCTTTCTTT.

V gene TRBV20-1 combines with J gene TRBJ1-4, with D unresolved. Trimming removed 3 bases at V and 6 bases at J, with 5 bases between. Germline lookup yields CDR1 DFQATT and CDR2 SNEGSKA (reference sequence). The CDR3 loop spans 11 amino acids. CDR3 coding DNA: TGCAGTGCTAGGGGAGATGAAAAACTGTTTTTT. Translated, it gives CSARGDEKLFF.

Here the CDR3 DNA reads TGCGCCAGCAGACCTGGACAGGGGGTAGAGGTGAACACTGAAGCTTTCTTT. Its protein is CASRPGQGVEVNTEAFF. The V call is TRBV5-1, the J call TRBJ1-1; TRBD1 agrees at 10 bases. The CDR3 consists of 17 residues. Trimming at V came to 5 bases and at J to 0 bases, leaving 10 bases not matched to a gene. From germline, CDR1 is SGHRS and CDR2 YFSETQ. Full variable domain (remainder filled in from reference TRBV5-1 and TRBJ1-1): KAGVTQTPRYLIKTRGQQVTLSCSPISGHRSVSWYQQTPGQGLQFLFEYFSETQRNKGNFPGRFSGRQFSNSRSEMNVSTLELGDSALYLCASRPGQGVEVNTEAFFGQGTRLTVV.

This chain uses TRBV30 with TRBJ1-1, with 7 positions matching TRBD1. The CDR3 consists of 12 residues. Germline V gives CDR1 GTSNPN, CDR2 SVGIG (reference sequence). Unmatched junction bases numbered 4, after V lost 0 bases and J lost 9 bases. The CDR3 nucleotides are TGTGCCTGGAGTGTCGGACAGGAAAAAGCTTTCTTT. This codes for CAWSVGQEKAFF.

The CDR3 region is CAWKLSGTKTQYF. The CDR3 bases are TGTGCCTGGAAACTTAGCGGGACGAAGACCCAGTACTTC. The chain uses TRBV30 and TRBJ2-5; 8 bases align to TRBD2. Germline V gives CDR1 GTSNPN, CDR2 SVGIG (reference sequence). The trim removed 4 bases at V and 6 bases at J, leaving 7 bases unmatched. The CDR3 has 13 residues.

The rearrangement uses TRBV15 and TRBJ1-6; perhaps TRBD1 as D (6 bases). Between the trimmed V and J ends, which lost 1 base and 2 bases, there was a span of 12 bases. CDR3 length: 17 residues. Germline V gives CDR1 LNHNV, CDR2 YYDKDF (reference sequence). This CDR3 reads CATSRGRQGTYNSPLHF. CDR3 DNA: TGTGCCACCAGCAGAGGGCGTCAGGGGACCTATAATTCACCCCTCCACTTT. Looking up the rest from reference TRBV15 and TRBJ1-6 gives the full variable domain: DAMVIQNPRYQVTQFGKPVTLSCSQTLNHNVMYWYQQKSSQAPKLLFHYYDKDFNNEADTPDNFQSRRPNTSFCFLDIRSPGLGDTAMYLCATSRGRQGTYNSPLHFGNGTRLTVT.

The CDR3 region is CASSLTPATGDGGELFF. As DNA, the CDR3 is TGCGCCAGCAGTCTCACCCCCGCGACAGGGGATGGCGGGGAGCTGTTTTTT. The chain is built from TRBV4-1 and TRBJ2-2, with TRBD1 identical over 8 bases. V shed 6 bases and J 7 bases; nucleotides not matched to a gene: 16. There are 17 residues in the CDR3. Germline-derived CDR1 and CDR2 are MGHRA and YSYEKL.

The V gene is TRBV6-1, the J gene TRBJ2-1, with 9 bases matching TRBD2. Per the germline V gene, CDR1 is MNHNS and CDR2 is SASEGT. This CDR3 region has 14 residues. Germline trimming cut 4 bases from V and 7 bases from J; bases unmatched to any gene: 5. DNA for the CDR3: TGTGCCAGCAGTGTTAGCGGGAGTGGGAATGAGCAGTTCTTC. Encoded protein: CASSVSGSGNEQFF.

The CDR3 DNA is TGTGCCAGCAGCTCCCCCTCGGGCTTTTCCGCCGGAGGGACCCAGTACTTC. Protein sequence: CASSSPSGFSAGGTQYF. The chain is built from TRBV7-2 and TRBJ2-5, with D perhaps matching TRBD2 (5 bases). The germline V gene has CDR1 SGHTA and CDR2 FQGNSA. Between the trimmed V and J ends, which lost 4 bases and 7 bases, there was a span of 25 bases. The CDR3 consists of 17 residues.

This chain joins TRBV2 and TRBJ2-5; D ambiguous. The assigned J gene may be wrong: the sequence end matches TRBJ2-7 better. CDR1 is SNHLY, CDR2 FYNNEI, per germline. The CDR3 totals 13 residues. The CDR3 bases are TGTGCCAGCAGTGAGAATTTGGAGTACGAGCAGTACTTC. Residues: CASSENLEYEQYF.

The V gene is TRBV7-9, the J gene TRBJ1-1, with 8 bases aligning to TRBD1. Germline-derived CDR1 and CDR2 are SEHNR and FQNEAQ (reference sequence). The trim removed 5 bases at V and 1 base at J, leaving 6 bases unmatched. This CDR3 is 15 amino acids long. CDR3 amino acids: CASSRTGTGNTEAFF. The CDR3 coding sequence is TGTGCCAGCAGCCGAACCGGGACAGGGAACACTGAAGCTTTCTTT.